The present T cell receptor beta chain was sequenced within a study of early T cells in non-severe SARS-CoV-2 infection. This clonotype was recorded many times. Its antigen remains unknown. An end of the junction differs from the germline gene, which may be a read error. Each CDR3 protein is one row after TCRdb ran MiXCR on the 5' RACE reads. The sample comprises some 71,000 distinct CDR3 sequences, roughly 13% of which are singletons, and about 14% rests with the top ten. Whole-study results and caveats: Sequences matched to VDJdb favored anti-spike CD8 responses, while private and CD4 specificities were missed.

Per the germline V gene, CDR1 is DFQATT and CDR2 is SNEGSKA (reference sequence). The length of the CDR3 is 14 residues. The sample was whole blood. The chain combines TRBV20-1 with TRBJ1-1, with 7 bases aligning to TRBD1. The receptor was isolated from an adult who was a healthcare worker with PCR-confirmed SARS-CoV-2 infection or an uninfected control (not recorded which). The CDR3 sequence: CSAREIQGFTEAFF. The CDR3 DNA reads as TGCAGTGCTCGAGAAATACAGGGGTTCACTGAAGCTTTCTTT.